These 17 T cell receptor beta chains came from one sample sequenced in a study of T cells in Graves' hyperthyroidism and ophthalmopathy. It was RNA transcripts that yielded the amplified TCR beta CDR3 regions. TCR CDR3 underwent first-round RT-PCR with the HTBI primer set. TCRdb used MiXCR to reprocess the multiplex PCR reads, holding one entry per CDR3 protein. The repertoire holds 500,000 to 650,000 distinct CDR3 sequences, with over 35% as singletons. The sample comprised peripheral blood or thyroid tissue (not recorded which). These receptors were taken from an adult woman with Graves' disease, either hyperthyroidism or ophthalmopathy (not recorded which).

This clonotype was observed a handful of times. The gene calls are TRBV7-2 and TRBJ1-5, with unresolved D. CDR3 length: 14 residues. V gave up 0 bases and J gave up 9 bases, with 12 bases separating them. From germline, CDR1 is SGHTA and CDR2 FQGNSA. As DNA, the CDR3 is TGTGCCAGCAGCTTAGCTCCTGACCGAAGGCCCCAGCATTTT. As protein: CASSLAPDRRPQHF.

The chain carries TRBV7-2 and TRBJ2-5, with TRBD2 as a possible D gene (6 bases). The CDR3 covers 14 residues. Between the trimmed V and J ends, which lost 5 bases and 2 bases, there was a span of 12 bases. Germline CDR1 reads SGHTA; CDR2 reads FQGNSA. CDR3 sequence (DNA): TGTGCCAGCAGCCTGGTAGCGGTACAAGAGACCCAGTACTTC. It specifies CASSLVAVQETQYF.

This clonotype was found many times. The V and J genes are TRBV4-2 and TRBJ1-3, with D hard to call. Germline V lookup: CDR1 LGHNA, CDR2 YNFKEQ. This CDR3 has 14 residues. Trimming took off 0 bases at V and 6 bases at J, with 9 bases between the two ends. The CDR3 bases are TGTGCCAGCAGCCAAGATAAGGGAGCAAACACCATATATTTT. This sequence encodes CASSQDKGANTIYF.

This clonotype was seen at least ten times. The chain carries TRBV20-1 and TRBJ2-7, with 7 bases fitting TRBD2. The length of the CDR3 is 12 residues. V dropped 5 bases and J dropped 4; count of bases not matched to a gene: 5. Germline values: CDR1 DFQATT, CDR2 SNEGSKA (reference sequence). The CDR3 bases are TGCAGTGCTCGGGGGGAGCGGTACGAGCAGTACTTC. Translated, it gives CSARGERYEQYF.

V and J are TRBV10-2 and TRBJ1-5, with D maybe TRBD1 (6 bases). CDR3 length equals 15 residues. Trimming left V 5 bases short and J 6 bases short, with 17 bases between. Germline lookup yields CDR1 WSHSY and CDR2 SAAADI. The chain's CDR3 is CASSKQVNRVQPQHF. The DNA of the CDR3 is TGCGCCAGCAGTAAGCAGGTGAACAGGGTTCAGCCCCAGCATTTT.

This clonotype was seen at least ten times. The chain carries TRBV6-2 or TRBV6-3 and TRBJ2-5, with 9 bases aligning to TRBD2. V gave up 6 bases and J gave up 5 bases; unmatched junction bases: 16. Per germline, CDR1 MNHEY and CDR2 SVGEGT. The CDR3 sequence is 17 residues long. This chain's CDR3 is CASSTPRLAVIGETQYF. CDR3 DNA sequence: TGTGCCAGCAGCACTCCACGACTAGCGGTAATAGGGGAGACCCAGTACTTC.

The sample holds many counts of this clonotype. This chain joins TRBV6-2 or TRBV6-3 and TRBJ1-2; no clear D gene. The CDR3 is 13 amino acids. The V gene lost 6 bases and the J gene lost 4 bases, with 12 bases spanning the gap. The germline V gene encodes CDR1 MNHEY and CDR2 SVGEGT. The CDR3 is CASSYQGTYGYTF. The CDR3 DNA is TGTGCCAGCAGCTATCAAGGTACCTATGGCTACACCTTC.

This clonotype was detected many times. CDR3 bases: TGTGCCATCAGCTTGACCGGGACTAGCGGGAGTCGGAACTACGAGCAGTACTTC. Translated: CAISLTGTSGSRNYEQYF. The gene calls are TRBV10-3 and TRBJ2-7; TRBD2 agrees at 14 bases. Germline loops: CDR1 ENHRY, CDR2 SYGVKD. Trimming removed 6 bases from V and 3 bases from J; junction bases left unmatched: 13. The CDR3 sequence is 18 residues long.

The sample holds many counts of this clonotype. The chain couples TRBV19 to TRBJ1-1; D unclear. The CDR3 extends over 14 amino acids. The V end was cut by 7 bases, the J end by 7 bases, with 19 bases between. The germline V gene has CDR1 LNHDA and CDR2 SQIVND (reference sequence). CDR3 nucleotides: TGTGCCAGTAAAAAGGACGGTCGATATAGTGAAGCTTTCTTT. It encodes CASKKDGRYSEAFF.

The CDR3 here is CSVALLRGQVYGELFF. DNA for the CDR3: TGCAGCGTTGCGCTTCTTCGGGGCCAGGTCTACGGGGAGCTGTTTTTT. This chain links TRBV29-1 with TRBJ2-2; D possibly matches TRBD1 or TRBD2 (5 bases each). The CDR3 runs 16 residues. Germline V CDR1 and CDR2: SQVTM, ANQGSEA. Trimming pared 4 bases from V and 7 bases from J, leaving 22 bases between.

The CDR3 sequence: CSAAGTSGDDGYTF. CDR3 bases: TGCAGTGCGGCCGGGACTAGCGGGGACGATGGCTACACCTTC. This chain uses TRBV20-1 with TRBJ1-2; perhaps TRBD1 as D (5 bases). Per the germline V gene, CDR1 is DFQATT and CDR2 is SNEGSKA (reference sequence). The CDR3 is made up of 14 amino acids. The ends were cut back, 6 bases at V and 6 bases at J, with 20 bases in the middle.

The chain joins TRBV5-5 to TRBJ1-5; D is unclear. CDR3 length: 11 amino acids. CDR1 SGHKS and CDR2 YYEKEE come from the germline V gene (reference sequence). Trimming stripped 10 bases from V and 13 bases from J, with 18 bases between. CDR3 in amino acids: CASSRGQNQHF. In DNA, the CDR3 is TGTGCCTCGTCCCGAGGTCAGAATCAGCATTTT.

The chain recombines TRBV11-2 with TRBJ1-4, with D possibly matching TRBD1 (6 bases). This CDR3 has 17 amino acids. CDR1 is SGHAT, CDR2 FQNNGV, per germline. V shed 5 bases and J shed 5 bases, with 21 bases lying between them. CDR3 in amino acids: CASSRIPTGGLNEKLFF. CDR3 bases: TGTGCCAGCAGCCGTATTCCGACAGGAGGGCTGAATGAAAAACTGTTTTTT.

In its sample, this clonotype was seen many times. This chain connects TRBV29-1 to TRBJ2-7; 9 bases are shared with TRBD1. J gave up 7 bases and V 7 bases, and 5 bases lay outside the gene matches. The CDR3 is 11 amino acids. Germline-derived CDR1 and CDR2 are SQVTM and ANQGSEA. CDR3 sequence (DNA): TGCAGCGGCGGACAGGGGAGAGAGCAGTACTTC. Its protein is CSGGQGREQYF.

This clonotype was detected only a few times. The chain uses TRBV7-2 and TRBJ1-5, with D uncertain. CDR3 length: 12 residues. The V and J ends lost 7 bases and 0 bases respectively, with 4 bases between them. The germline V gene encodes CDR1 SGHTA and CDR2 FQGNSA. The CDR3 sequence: CASTHSNQPQHF. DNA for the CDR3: TGTGCCAGCACCCATAGCAATCAGCCCCAGCATTTT.

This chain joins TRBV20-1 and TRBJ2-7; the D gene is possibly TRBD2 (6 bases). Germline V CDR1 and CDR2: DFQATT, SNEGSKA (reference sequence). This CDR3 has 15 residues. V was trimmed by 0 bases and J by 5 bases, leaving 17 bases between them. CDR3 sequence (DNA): TGCAGTGCTAGAGACTTTATTCGGGAGTCCCACGAGCAGTACTTC. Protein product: CSARDFIRESHEQYF.

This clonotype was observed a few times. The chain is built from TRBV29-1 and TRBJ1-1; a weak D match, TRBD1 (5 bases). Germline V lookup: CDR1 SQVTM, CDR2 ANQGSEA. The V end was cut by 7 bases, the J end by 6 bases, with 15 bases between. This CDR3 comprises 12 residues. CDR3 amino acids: CSGGGGTAEAFF. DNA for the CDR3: TGCAGCGGGGGCGGGGGGACGGCTGAAGCTTTCTTT. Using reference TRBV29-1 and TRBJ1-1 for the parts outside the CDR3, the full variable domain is SAVISQKPSRDICQRGTSLTIQCQVDSQVTMMFWYRQQPGQSLTLIATANQGSEATYESGFVIDKFPISRPNLTFSTLTVSNMSPEDSSIYLCSGGGGTAEAFFGQGTRLTVV.